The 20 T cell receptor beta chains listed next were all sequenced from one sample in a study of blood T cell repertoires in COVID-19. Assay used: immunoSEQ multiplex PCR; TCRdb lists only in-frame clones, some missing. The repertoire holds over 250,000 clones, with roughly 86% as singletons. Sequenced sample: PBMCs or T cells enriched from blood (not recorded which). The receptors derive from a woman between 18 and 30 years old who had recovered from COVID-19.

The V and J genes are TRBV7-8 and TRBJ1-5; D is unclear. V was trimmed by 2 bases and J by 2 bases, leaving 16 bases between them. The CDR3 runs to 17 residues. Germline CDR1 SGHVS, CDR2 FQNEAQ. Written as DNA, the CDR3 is TGTGCCAGCAGCTTAATGGCGGCGGGCTCGGGCAATCAGCCCCAGCATTTT. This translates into CASSLMAAGSGNQPQHF.

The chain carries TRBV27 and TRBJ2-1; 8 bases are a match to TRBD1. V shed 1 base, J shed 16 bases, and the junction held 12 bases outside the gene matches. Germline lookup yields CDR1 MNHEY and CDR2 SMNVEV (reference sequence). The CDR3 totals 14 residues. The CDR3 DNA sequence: TGTGCCAGCAGTTTATTGCCAGGGGGCGCAAGAAGTTTCTTC. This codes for CASSLLPGGARSFF.

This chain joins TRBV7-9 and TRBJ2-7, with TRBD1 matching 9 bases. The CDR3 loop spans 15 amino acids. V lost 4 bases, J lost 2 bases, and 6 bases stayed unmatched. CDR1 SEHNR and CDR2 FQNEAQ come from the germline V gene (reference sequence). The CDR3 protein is CASSSSWDRAYEQYF. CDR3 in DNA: TGTGCCAGCAGCTCGAGTTGGGACAGGGCCTACGAGCAGTACTTC.

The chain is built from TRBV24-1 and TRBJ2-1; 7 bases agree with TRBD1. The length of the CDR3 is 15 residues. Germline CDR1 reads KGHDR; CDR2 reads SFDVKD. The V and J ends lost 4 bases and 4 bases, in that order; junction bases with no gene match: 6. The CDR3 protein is CATSDGTASYNEQFF. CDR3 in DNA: TGTGCCACCAGTGACGGGACAGCCTCATACAATGAGCAGTTCTTC.

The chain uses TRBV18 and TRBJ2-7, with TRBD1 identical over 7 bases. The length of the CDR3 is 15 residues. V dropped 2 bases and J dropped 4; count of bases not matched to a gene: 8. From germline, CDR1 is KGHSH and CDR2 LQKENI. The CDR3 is CASSPSSGQQYEQYF. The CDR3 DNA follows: TGTGCCAGCTCACCAAGTTCGGGACAGCAATACGAGCAGTACTTC.

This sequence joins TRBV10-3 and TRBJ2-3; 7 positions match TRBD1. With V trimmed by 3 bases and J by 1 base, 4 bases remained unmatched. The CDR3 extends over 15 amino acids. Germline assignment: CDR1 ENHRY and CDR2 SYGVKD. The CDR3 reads CAISDGQGGTDTQYF. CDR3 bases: TGTGCCATCAGTGACGGGCAGGGGGGCACAGATACGCAGTATTTT.

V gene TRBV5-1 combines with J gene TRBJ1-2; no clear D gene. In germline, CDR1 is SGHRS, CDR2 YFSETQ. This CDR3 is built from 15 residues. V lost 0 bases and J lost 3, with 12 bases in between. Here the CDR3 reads CASSLDRSRYYGYTF. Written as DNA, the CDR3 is TGCGCCAGCAGCTTGGACAGAAGCAGATACTATGGCTACACCTTC. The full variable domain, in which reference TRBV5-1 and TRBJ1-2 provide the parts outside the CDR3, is KAGVTQTPRYLIKTRGQQVTLSCSPISGHRSVSWYQQTPGQGLQFLFEYFSETQRNKGNFPGRFSGRQFSNSRSEMNVSTLELGDSALYLCASSLDRSRYYGYTFGSGTRLTVV.

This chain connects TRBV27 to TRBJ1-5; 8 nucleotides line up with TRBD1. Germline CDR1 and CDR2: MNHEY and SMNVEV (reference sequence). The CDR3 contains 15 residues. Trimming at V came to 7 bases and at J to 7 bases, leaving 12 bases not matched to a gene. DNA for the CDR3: TGTGCCAGCAAGGTCACAGGGGGTATGGTGCAGCCCCAGCATTTT. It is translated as CASKVTGGMVQPQHF.

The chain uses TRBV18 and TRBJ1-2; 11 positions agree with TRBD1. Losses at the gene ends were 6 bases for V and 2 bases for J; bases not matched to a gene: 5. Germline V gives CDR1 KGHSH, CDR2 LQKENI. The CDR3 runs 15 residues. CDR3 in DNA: TGTGCCAGCTCGGAAGGGACAGGGGGAAACTATGGCTACACCTTC. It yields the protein CASSEGTGGNYGYTF.

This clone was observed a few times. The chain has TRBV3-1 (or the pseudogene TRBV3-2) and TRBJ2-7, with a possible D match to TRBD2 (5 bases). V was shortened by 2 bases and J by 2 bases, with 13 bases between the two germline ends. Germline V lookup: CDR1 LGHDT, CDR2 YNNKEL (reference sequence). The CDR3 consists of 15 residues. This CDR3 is CASSQYGEKTYEQYF. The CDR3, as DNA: TGTGCCAGCAGCCAATATGGGGAGAAGACCTACGAGCAGTACTTC.

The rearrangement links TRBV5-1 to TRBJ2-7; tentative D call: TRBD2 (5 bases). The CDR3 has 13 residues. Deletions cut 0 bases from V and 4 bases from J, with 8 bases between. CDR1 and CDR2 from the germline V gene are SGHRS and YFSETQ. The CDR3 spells CASSLGGQYEQYF. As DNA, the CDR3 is TGCGCCAGCAGCTTGGGCGGGCAATACGAGCAGTACTTC.

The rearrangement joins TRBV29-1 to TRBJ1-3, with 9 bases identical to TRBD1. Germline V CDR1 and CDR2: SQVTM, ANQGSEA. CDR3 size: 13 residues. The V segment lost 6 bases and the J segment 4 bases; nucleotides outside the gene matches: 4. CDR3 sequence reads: CSVDDRGGNTIYF. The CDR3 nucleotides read TGCAGCGTCGACGACAGGGGGGGAAACACCATATATTTT. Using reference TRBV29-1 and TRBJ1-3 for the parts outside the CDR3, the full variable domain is SAVISQKPSRDICQRGTSLTIQCQVDSQVTMMFWYRQQPGQSLTLIATANQGSEATYESGFVIDKFPISRPNLTFSTLTVSNMSPEDSSIYLCSVDDRGGNTIYFGEGSWLTVV.

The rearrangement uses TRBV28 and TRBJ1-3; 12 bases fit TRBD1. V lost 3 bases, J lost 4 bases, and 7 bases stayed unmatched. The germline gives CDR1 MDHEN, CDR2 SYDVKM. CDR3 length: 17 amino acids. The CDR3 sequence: CASSFKGTGGFGNTIYF. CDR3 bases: TGTGCCAGCAGTTTTAAAGGGACAGGGGGCTTCGGAAACACCATATATTTT.

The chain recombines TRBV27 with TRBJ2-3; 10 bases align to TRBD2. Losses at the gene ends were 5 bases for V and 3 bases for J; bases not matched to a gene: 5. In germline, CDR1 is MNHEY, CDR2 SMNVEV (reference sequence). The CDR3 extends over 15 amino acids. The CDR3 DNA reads TGTGCCAGCAGTCGAGCGGGAGGGAGGACAGATACGCAGTATTTT. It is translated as CASSRAGGRTDTQYF.

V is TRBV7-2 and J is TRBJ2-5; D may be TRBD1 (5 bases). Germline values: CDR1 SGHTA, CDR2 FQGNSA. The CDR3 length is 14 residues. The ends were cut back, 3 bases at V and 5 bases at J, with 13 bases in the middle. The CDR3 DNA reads TGTGCCAGCAGCTTTTACCGGAAGGGGGAGACCCAGTACTTC. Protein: CASSFYRKGETQYF.

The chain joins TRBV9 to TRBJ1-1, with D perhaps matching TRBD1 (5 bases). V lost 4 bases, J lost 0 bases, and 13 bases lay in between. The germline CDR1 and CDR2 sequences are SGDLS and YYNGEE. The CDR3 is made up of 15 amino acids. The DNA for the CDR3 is TGTGCCAGCAGCCCCACGACAGCAATGAACACTGAAGCTTTCTTT. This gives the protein CASSPTTAMNTEAFF.

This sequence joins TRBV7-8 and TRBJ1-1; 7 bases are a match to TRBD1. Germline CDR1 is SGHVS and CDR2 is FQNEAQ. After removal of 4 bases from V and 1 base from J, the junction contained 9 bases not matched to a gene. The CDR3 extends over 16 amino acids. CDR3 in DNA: TGTGCCAGCAGCTCGAGAACAGGGGCAAAGAACACTGAAGCTTTCTTT. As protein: CASSSRTGAKNTEAFF. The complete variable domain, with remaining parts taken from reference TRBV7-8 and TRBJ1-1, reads GAGVSQSPRYKVAKRGQDVALRCDPISGHVSLFWYQQALGQGPEFLTYFQNEAQLDKSGLPSDRFFAERPEGSVSTLKIQRTQQEDSAVYLCASSSRTGAKNTEAFFGQGTRLTVV.

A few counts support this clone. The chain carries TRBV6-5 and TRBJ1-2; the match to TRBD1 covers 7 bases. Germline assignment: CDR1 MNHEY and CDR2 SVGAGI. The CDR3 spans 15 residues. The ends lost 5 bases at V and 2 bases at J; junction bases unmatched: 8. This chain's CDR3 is CASSPRTGENYGYTF. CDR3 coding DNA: TGTGCCAGCAGTCCCCGGACAGGAGAGAACTATGGCTACACCTTC.

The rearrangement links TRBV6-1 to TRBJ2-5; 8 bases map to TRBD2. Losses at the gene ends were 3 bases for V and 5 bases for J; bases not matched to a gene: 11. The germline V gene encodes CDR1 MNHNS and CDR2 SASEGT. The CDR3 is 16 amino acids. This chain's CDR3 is CASSERGATHRETQYF. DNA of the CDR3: TGTGCCAGCAGTGAGCGGGGGGCCACCCACCGGGAGACCCAGTACTTC.

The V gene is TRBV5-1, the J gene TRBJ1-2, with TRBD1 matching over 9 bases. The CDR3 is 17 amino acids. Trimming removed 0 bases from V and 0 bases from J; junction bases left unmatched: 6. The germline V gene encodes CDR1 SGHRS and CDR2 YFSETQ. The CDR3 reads CASSLGTGAGANYGYTF. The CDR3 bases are TGCGCCAGCAGCTTGGGGACAGGGGCCGGAGCTAACTATGGCTACACCTTC.